The count of the clone carrying this TCR beta chain is one. Its cognate antigen is unknown. The data derive from a study of blood T cells in healthy people across ages. Findings and limits, study-wide: Expanded clonotype changes were possibly confounded by unknown donor CMV status. Observed TCR beta diversity per million T cells went down as age went up. This fall followed a roughly linear course with age.

V lost 5 bases and J lost 4, with 21 bases in between. This CDR3 is 16 amino acids long. Looked up from germline, CDR1 is SGHTA and CDR2 is FQGTGA. Through a sample-barcoded 5' primer and a J-beta primer mix, a second PCR was run for about 6 to 11 cycles. TCRdb re-derived calls from the 5' RACE reads in MiXCR, one entry per CDR3 protein. The sample lists hundreds of thousands of distinct CDR3 sequences, around 25% occurring once. Isolation of PBMCs gave at least 6 million cells per sample. These data also formed part of another study, on T cells of mothers and their children.

The chain couples TRBV7-3 to TRBJ2-7; TRBD2 might be the D (7 bases). The sequenced material came from blood. The sequence was obtained from a boy younger than 18 in good health. Here the CDR3 reads CASSRSGPGGRYEQYF. CDR3 coding DNA: TGTGCCAGCAGCAGATCGGGTCCGGGGGGCCGATACGAGCAGTACTTC.